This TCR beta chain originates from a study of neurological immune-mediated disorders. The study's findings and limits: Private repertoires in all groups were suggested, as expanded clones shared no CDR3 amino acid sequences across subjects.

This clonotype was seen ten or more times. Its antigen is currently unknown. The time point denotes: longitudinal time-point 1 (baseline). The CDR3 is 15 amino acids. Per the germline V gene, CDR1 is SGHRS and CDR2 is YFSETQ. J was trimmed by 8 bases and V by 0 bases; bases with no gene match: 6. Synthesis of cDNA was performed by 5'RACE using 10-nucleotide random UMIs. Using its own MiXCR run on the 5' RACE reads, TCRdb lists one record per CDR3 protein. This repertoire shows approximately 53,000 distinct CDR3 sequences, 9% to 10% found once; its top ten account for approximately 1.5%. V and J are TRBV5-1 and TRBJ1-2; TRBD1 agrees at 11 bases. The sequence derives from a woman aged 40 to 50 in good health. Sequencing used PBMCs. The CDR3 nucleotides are TGCGCCAGCAGCTTGGCAGGACAGGGGGCGCACGGCTACACCTTC. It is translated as CASSLAGQGAHGYTF.